The rows below give T cell receptor beta chains drawn from one sample of a study of T cell changes during pregnancy in multiple sclerosis. Profiled with immunoSEQ multiplex PCR; TCRdb holds only in-frame clones, not every one. The sample lists some 37,000 clones; 75% to 95% were seen once. The specimen comprised CD8+ T cells from peripheral blood mononuclear cells, sampled after pregnancy. The receptors here all came from a female donor with multiple sclerosis, enrolled in a pregnancy study. Both conserved end residues are part of each CDR3. Each record gives: V gene, clone size, J gene, D gene, CDR3 protein, CDR3 DNA. A D gene is named only where the DNA matches it firmly. Size is omitted from some rows. Given values are once, few, many or a class for expanded clones.

TRBV6-6	few	TRBJ1-1	.	CASSYSEGNTEAFF	TGTGCCAGCAGTTACTCAGAGGGGAACACTGAAGCTTTCTTT
TRBV4-1	.	TRBJ1-2	.	CASSPGPTGLPNYGYTF	TGCGCCAGCAGCCCCGGCCCAACAGGGCTCCCTAACTATGGCTACACCTTC
TRBV5-4	.	TRBJ2-7	.	CASSLDGAYEQYF	TGTGCCAGCAGCTTGGACGGAGCCTACGAGCAGTACTTC
TRBV5-4	.	TRBJ2-3	TRBD2	CASSLKRELPDTQYF	TGTGCCAGCAGCCTTAAGCGGGAGCTGCCAGATACGCAGTATTTT
TRBV25-1	.	TRBJ2-1	TRBD1	CASLFRQGDEQFF	TGTGCCAGCCTTTTTCGACAGGGCGATGAGCAGTTCTTC
TRBV28	.	TRBJ2-5	.	CASSLNGGETQYF	TGTGCCAGCAGTTTAAATGGGGGGGAGACCCAGTACTTC
TRBV28	.	TRBJ1-5	.	CASSPSLDIAFYYSNQPQHF	TGTGCCAGCAGCCCCTCTTTGGACATCGCGTTCTACTATAGCAATCAGCCCCAGCATTTT
TRBV7-9	.	TRBJ1-1	.	CASSFRDTEAFF	TGTGCCAGCAGCTTCCGGGACACTGAAGCTTTCTTT
TRBV29-1	.	TRBJ2-1	.	CSVGGSTSDNEQFF	TGCAGCGTTGGAGGATCAACCAGTGACAATGAGCAGTTCTTC
TRBV5-6	.	TRBJ2-1	.	CASSLGSRPEQFF	TGTGCCAGCAGCTTGGGTAGTCGCCCTGAGCAGTTCTTC
TRBV9	.	TRBJ1-2	TRBD1	CASSPSGQGAEGYTF	TGTGCCAGCTCACCCTCTGGACAGGGGGCGGAAGGCTACACCTTC